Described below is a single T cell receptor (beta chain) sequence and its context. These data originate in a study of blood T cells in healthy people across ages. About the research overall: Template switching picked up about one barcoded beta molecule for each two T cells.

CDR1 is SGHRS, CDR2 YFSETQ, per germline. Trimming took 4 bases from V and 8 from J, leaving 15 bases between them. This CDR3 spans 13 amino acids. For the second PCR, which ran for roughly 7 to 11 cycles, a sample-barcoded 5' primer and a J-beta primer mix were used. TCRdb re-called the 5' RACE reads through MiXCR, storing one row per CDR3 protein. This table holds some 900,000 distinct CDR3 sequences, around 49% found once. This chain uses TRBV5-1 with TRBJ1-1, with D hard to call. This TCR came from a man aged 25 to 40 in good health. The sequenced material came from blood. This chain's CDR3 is CASSVEVGTEAFF. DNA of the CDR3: TGCGCCAGCAGCGTGGAGGTGGGTACCGAAGCTTTCTTT.